A selection of T cell receptor beta chains follows, all from one sample in a study of radiotherapy plus CTLA-4 blockade in lung cancer. The repertoire was sequenced with immunoSEQ multiplex PCR; TCRdb's copy has only in-frame clones and lacks some. Seen here are about 14,000 clones, 87% observed once, and the top ten hold about an eighth. Sequenced here: peripheral blood, sampled from a patient treated with radiotherapy plus ipilimumab. The receptors come from a human donor with non-small cell lung cancer that progressed on radiotherapy plus ipilimumab. Some clones in this sample may be carry-over from other donors' samples. Each CDR3 is given with its conserved first and last residue. D genes are given only for firm matches. The size field is filled for only some rows; it gives once, few, many or a size class.

TRBV10-2	TRBJ1-1	-	-	CASSREFSTEAFF	TGCGCCAGCAGTAGGGAGTTTAGCACTGAAGCTTTCTTT
TRBV21-1	TRBJ1-6	large	-	CASSKGGGGSPLHF	TGTGCCAGCAGCAAAGGGGGGGGCGGTTCACCCCTCCACTTT
TRBV15	TRBJ1-2	-	-	CATSREGKGRVNGYTF	TGTGCCACCAGCAGAGAAGGGAAAGGGAGGGTGAATGGCTACACCTTC
TRBV10-1	TRBJ2-5	-	-	CASSQTRTWETQYF	TGCGCCAGCAGTCAGACCCGGACTTGGGAGACCCAGTACTTC
TRBV6-6	TRBJ2-2	-	TRBD2	CASSPSGDTGELFF	TGTGCCAGCAGCCCGAGCGGGGACACCGGGGAGCTGTTTTTT
TRBV9	TRBJ2-2	-	-	CASSSRSSDTTGELFF	TGTGCCAGCAGCTCCCGGTCCTCTGATACCACCGGGGAGCTGTTTTTT
TRBV12-5	TRBJ2-1	-	TRBD2	CASAYLTGGLGEQFF	TGTGCTAGTGCCTACCTGACGGGGGGGCTCGGAGAGCAGTTCTTC
TRBV10-3	TRBJ2-1	-	TRBD2	CAIRDSGADAEQFF	TGTGCCATCAGGGATAGCGGGGCCGACGCTGAGCAGTTCTTC
TRBV7-3	TRBJ2-5	-	-	CASSSPDKKETQYF	TGTGCCAGCAGCTCACCTGACAAAAAAGAGACCCAGTACTTC
TRBV28	TRBJ2-3	-	-	CASSPGGAGKADTQYF	TGTGCCAGCAGTCCAGGAGGGGCAGGGAAGGCAGATACGCAGTATTTT
TRBV13	TRBJ2-7	-	TRBD2	CASSFGTSRYEQYF	TGTGCCAGCAGCTTTGGGACTAGTAGGTACGAGCAGTACTTC
TRBV4-1	TRBJ1-2	-	TRBD1	CASSRTGTGDYGYTF	TGCGCCAGCAGCCGAACCGGGACAGGAGACTATGGCTACACCTTC
TRBV7-2	TRBJ1-2	-	TRBD1	CASSLGQGSAGYTF	TGTGCCAGCAGCTTAGGACAGGGTTCGGCTGGCTACACCTTC
TRBV19	TRBJ2-2	-	TRBD1	CASSRRQGASTGELFF	TGTGCCAGTAGTCGGAGACAGGGGGCGTCCACCGGGGAGCTGTTTTTT
TRBV13	TRBJ1-3	-	-	CASSLDGSSGNTIYF	TGTGCCAGCAGCTTAGACGGGAGCTCTGGAAACACCATATATTTT
TRBV7-9	TRBJ2-1	-	TRBD1	CASSSRPGQGFGNEQFF	TGTGCCAGCAGCTCGCGTCCGGGACAGGGGTTCGGCAATGAGCAGTTCTTC
TRBV27	TRBJ1-1	-	-	CASYTGNTEAFF	TGTGCCAGCTATACGGGGAACACTGAAGCTTTCTTT
TRBV10-3	TRBJ2-7	-	-	CAISESRDEQYF	TGTGCCATCAGTGAGTCCAGGGACGAGCAGTACTTC
TRBV23-1	TRBJ1-1	-	-	CAREDLNPNGPEAFF	TGCGCCAGGGAGGATCTCAACCCCAACGGCCCTGAAGCTTTCTTT
TRBV5-1	TRBJ1-6	-	-	CASSLTLTGPNSPLHF	TGCGCCAGCAGCTTGACTCTGACAGGACCAAATTCACCCCTCCACTTT
TRBV10-3	TRBJ2-5	once	TRBD2	CAISPTSGEETQYF	TGTGCCATCAGTCCGACTAGCGGAGAAGAGACCCAGTACTTC
TRBV7-9	TRBJ2-1	once	TRBD1	CASSYGQGVSNEQFF	TGTGCCAGCAGCTACGGACAGGGAGTGTCCAATGAGCAGTTCTTC
TRBV19	TRBJ1-1	-	-	CASSISGLATEAFF	TGTGCCAGTAGTATTTCTGGACTCGCAACTGAAGCTTTCTTT
TRBV9	TRBJ2-1	once	-	CASSVGGLRYEQFF	TGTGCCAGCAGCGTAGGTGGACTACGATATGAGCAGTTCTTC
TRBV11-3	TRBJ2-2	-	TRBD1	CASSSARDRVTGELFF	TGTGCCAGCAGCTCTGCCCGGGACAGGGTGACCGGGGAGCTGTTTTTT
TRBV14	TRBJ2-2	-	-	CASSPRGILNTGELFF	TGTGCCAGCAGCCCGCGGGGTATACTGAACACCGGGGAGCTGTTTTTT
TRBV25-1	TRBJ1-2	-	TRBD1	CASSETRGHFYGYTF	TGTGCCAGCAGTGAAACCAGGGGGCATTTCTATGGCTACACCTTC
TRBV30	TRBJ2-7	-	TRBD1	CAWGDRGEQYF	TGTGCCTGGGGTGACAGGGGAGAGCAGTACTTC
TRBV7-2	TRBJ2-3	-	TRBD2	CASRAGTSASDTQYF	TGTGCCAGCAGGGCCGGGACTAGCGCCTCAGATACGCAGTATTTT
TRBV6-4	TRBJ2-4	-	TRBD2	CASSDQGTSGRERDIQYF	TGTGCCAGCAGTGACCAGGGGACTAGCGGGAGGGAGCGAGACATTCAGTACTTC
TRBV7-6	TRBJ1-1	-	TRBD1	CASSPRQGGTEAFF	TGTGCCAGCAGCCCCAGACAGGGGGGAACTGAAGCTTTCTTT
TRBV10-2	TRBJ2-1	-	-	CASSDIRMGHDEQFF	TGCGCCAGCAGTGATATACGTATGGGGCACGATGAGCAGTTCTTC
TRBV4-1	TRBJ1-5	-	-	CASSQEPGVNQPQHF	TGCGCCAGCAGCCAAGAACCAGGCGTAAATCAGCCCCAGCATTTT
TRBV6-5	TRBJ1-1	-	TRBD1	CASRQGAGRTEAFF	TGTGCCAGCAGGCAGGGGGCGGGGAGGACTGAAGCTTTCTTT
TRBV2	TRBJ1-5	-	TRBD1	CASMEGAGFPNQPQHF	TGTGCCAGCATGGAGGGGGCAGGGTTTCCCAATCAGCCCCAGCATTTT
TRBV5-1	TRBJ2-5	-	-	CASSFPTGGAETQYF	TGCGCCAGCAGCTTCCCAACGGGGGGCGCCGAGACCCAGTACTTC
TRBV2	TRBJ2-1	-	TRBD2	CASSRTSGGASYNEQFF	TGTGCCAGCAGTAGGACTAGCGGGGGGGCCTCCTACAATGAGCAGTTCTTC
TRBV27	TRBJ2-7	-	TRBD1	CASRKTGEIYEQYF	TGTGCCAGCAGGAAGACAGGGGAAATCTACGAGCAGTACTTC
TRBV7-2	TRBJ2-2	-	TRBD2	CASRSGGNTGELFF	TGTGCCTCACGTAGCGGGGGGAACACCGGGGAGCTGTTTTTT
TRBV7-2	TRBJ1-2	-	TRBD1	CASSSDRRYGYTF	TGTGCCAGCAGTTCGGACAGGCGCTATGGCTACACCTTC
TRBV7-6	TRBJ1-3	-	-	CASSLAWRRTQRSGNTIYF	TGTGCCAGCAGCTTAGCGTGGAGGCGGACCCAGCGATCTGGAAACACCATATATTTT
TRBV2	TRBJ2-1	-	TRBD2	CASSDDLGLAGGRTNEQFF	TGTGCCAGCAGTGATGACTTGGGGCTAGCGGGAGGAAGAACGAATGAGCAGTTCTTC
TRBV13	TRBJ2-5	-	TRBD2	CASSLVLAGGRETQYF	TGTGCCAGCAGCTTAGTACTAGCGGGAGGGAGGGAGACCCAGTACTTC
TRBV7-2	TRBJ2-1	-	TRBD2	CASSLVAGGLNNEQFF	TGTGCCAGCAGCTTAGTAGCGGGAGGGCTGAACAATGAGCAGTTCTTC
TRBV11-3	TRBJ2-1	-	-	CASSISGARGEQFF	TGTGCCAGCAGCATTTCAGGGGCCAGGGGCGAGCAGTTCTTC
TRBV29-1	TRBJ1-1	-	-	CSVEMANTEAFF	TGCAGCGTTGAAATGGCGAACACTGAAGCTTTCTTT
TRBV29-1	TRBJ1-5	-	-	CSVEEWGLHSNQPQHF	TGCAGCGTTGAAGAATGGGGGCTTCATAGCAATCAGCCCCAGCATTTT
TRBV4-1	TRBJ2-7	-	-	CASSQEVQGGLYEQYF	TGCGCCAGCAGCCAAGAAGTGCAGGGGGGACTCTACGAGCAGTACTTC